This T cell receptor beta chain originates from a study of shared clonotypes between healthy human individuals. In germline, CDR1 is ENHRY, CDR2 SYGVKD. The ends lost 7 bases at V and 1 base at J; junction bases unmatched: 11. The CDR3 spans 16 residues. Using immunoSEQ multiplex PCR, the repertoire was profiled, and TCRdb retains in-frame clones only, with some absent. The table shows 1,500,000 or so clones, with approximately 98.5% occurring only once. In this sample, this clone turned up a few times. The specimen sequenced was naive CD4+ T cells sorted from blood. As to subset: CD45RA+ positively selected. This clonotype originated in a young man in good health. The chain employs TRBV10-3 and TRBJ2-7; TRBD1 aligns across 9 bases. This CDR3 is CAINAPTGTGSYEQYF. CDR3 in DNA: TGTGCCATCAACGCCCCTACCGGGACAGGGTCCTACGAGCAGTACTTC.